This is a list of T cell receptor beta chains from one sample in a study of early T cells in non-severe SARS-CoV-2 infection. TCRdb reanalysed the 5' RACE reads using MiXCR and keeps one entry per CDR3 protein. The table has 70,000 to 85,000 distinct CDR3 sequences, approximately 5% seen once. The input for sequencing was whole blood, taken at baseline. Every receptor here comes from an adult who was a healthcare worker with PCR-confirmed SARS-CoV-2 infection or an uninfected control (not recorded which). Each CDR3 is given with its conserved first and last residue. A D gene is named only where the DNA matches it firmly. Clone sizes are given selectively: once, few, many, or a class where the clone is expanded.

size,J,D,V,DNA,CDR3
many,TRBJ2-6,NA,TRBV6-1,TGTGCCAGCAGTGCAGGGAGGTCTGGGGCCAACGTCCTGACTTTC,CASSAGRSGANVLTF
few,TRBJ2-2,TRBD2,TRBV6-2/TRBV6-3,TGTGCCAGCAGGACTAGCGGGAGGAATACCGGGGAGCTGTTTTTT,CASRTSGRNTGELFF
many,TRBJ2-1,TRBD1,TRBV18,TGTGCCAGCGGTGACAGGGGGCAAGACAATGAGCAGTTCTTC,CASGDRGQDNEQFF
many,TRBJ1-1,NA,TRBV12-3/TRBV12-4,TGTGCCAGCAGTCAGGAGATGAACACTGAAGCTTTCTTT,CASSQEMNTEAFF
NA,TRBJ1-2,NA,TRBV5-1,TGCGCCAGCAGCTTGAACAGGGAAGATGACTACACCTTC,CASSLNREDDYTF
many,TRBJ1-4,NA,TRBV10-2,TGCGCCAGCAGTGAGCCTCGCCAGGGAGGGTATGAAAAACTGTTTTTT,CASSEPRQGGYEKLFF
many,TRBJ2-1,TRBD2,TRBV10-3,TGTGCCATCAGTGAGTCTATGACTAGCGGGAGCGATGAGCAGTTCTTC,CAISESMTSGSDEQFF
many,TRBJ2-1,TRBD2,TRBV7-9,TGTGCCAGCAGCTTTTCGTTAGCGGGAGTCAATGAGCAGTTCTTC,CASSFSLAGVNEQFF
NA,TRBJ1-1,NA,TRBV5-1,TGCGCCAGCAGCTTGGCACCGCCGAACACTGAAGCTTTCTTT,CASSLAPPNTEAFF
NA,TRBJ1-2,NA,TRBV20-1,TGCAGTGCTCCTCAGGCCCCCAGGGCCAAGCTTTGGTATGGCTACACCTTC,CSAPQAPRAKLWYGYTF
many,TRBJ1-2,TRBD1,TRBV5-1,TGCGCCAGCAGCTTTAGGACAGGCTCCAACTATGGCTACACCTTC,CASSFRTGSNYGYTF
NA,TRBJ2-1,TRBD2,TRBV4-2,TGTGCCAGCAGCCCTCAAACTCTAGCGGGCTCCCACAATGAGCAGTTCTTC,CASSPQTLAGSHNEQFF
few,TRBJ1-6,NA,TRBV7-9,TGTGCCAGCAGCCGAAGACCCAGCTCCTATAATTCACCCCTCCACTTT,CASSRRPSSYNSPLHF
NA,TRBJ1-5,TRBD1,TRBV5-5,TGTGCCAGCAGCGGGGGACAGGGAAGCAATCAGCCCCAGCATTTT,CASSGGQGSNQPQHF
few,TRBJ2-6,NA,TRBV7-9,TGTGCCAGCAGATCGGGCAGGGGCTCCGGGGCCAACGTCCTGACTTTC,CASRSGRGSGANVLTF
few,TRBJ1-1,TRBD1,TRBV19,TGTGCCAGTAGTATAGCCGCGGACAGGGGAAACACTGAAGCTTTCTTT,CASSIAADRGNTEAFF
few,TRBJ2-7,NA,TRBV20-1,TGCAGTGCTAGTACAGGTTTAACCTACGAGCAGTACTTC,CSASTGLTYEQYF
many,TRBJ1-2,NA,TRBV27,TGTGCCAGCAGTCCTGGACTGTGGGGCTATGGCTACACCTTC,CASSPGLWGYGYTF
NA,TRBJ1-1,NA,TRBV7-8,TGTGCCAGCAGCGTCAGGGAGGCAAACACTGAAGCTTTCTTT,CASSVREANTEAFF
few,TRBJ1-1,NA,TRBV11-2,TGTGCCAGCAGCTTAGTGGACGAGCGTGCTTTCTTT,CASSLVDERAFF
many,TRBJ1-1,NA,TRBV20-1,TGCAGTGCTAGACCGGGAGGCAGGGGCATGAACACTGAAGCTTTCTTT,CSARPGGRGMNTEAFF
NA,TRBJ2-4,NA,TRBV6-1,TGTGCCAGCAGTTACTACCGGGACGGTAAAAACATTCAGTACTTC,CASSYYRDGKNIQYF
many,TRBJ2-2,NA,TRBV6-1,TGTGCCAGCAGTGAAGAAGTACGCGGGGAGCTGTTTTTT,CASSEEVRGELFF
NA,TRBJ2-3,NA,TRBV19,TGTGCCAGTAGTATTGGGGGCGCAGATACGCAGTATTTT,CASSIGGADTQYF
many,TRBJ2-3,TRBD2,TRBV9,TGTGCCAGCAGCGCGACGTATAGCGGGGGAGGGGCAGATACGCAGTATTTT,CASSATYSGGGADTQYF
NA,TRBJ2-5,NA,TRBV4-1,TGCGCCAGCACCCGCTCGGCTAGCGCGACCGGGACCCAGTACTTC,CASTRSASATGTQYF
few,TRBJ2-7,TRBD2,TRBV20-1,TGCAGTGCCAGGCCCCGGACTAGCGGTTCCTACGAGCAGTACTTC,CSARPRTSGSYEQYF
many,TRBJ2-1,TRBD2,TRBV6-6,TGTGCCAGCAGTTACTCCGATAGCGGGAGGGCCAATGAGCAGTTCTTC,CASSYSDSGRANEQFF
many,TRBJ1-2,TRBD1,TRBV3-1,TGTGCCAGCAGCCACCCACCGACAGGGGTAAACTATGGCTACACCTTC,CASSHPPTGVNYGYTF
few,TRBJ2-7,NA,TRBV30,TGTGCCTGGAGTGGGAGCGGCGAGCAGTACTTC,CAWSGSGEQYF